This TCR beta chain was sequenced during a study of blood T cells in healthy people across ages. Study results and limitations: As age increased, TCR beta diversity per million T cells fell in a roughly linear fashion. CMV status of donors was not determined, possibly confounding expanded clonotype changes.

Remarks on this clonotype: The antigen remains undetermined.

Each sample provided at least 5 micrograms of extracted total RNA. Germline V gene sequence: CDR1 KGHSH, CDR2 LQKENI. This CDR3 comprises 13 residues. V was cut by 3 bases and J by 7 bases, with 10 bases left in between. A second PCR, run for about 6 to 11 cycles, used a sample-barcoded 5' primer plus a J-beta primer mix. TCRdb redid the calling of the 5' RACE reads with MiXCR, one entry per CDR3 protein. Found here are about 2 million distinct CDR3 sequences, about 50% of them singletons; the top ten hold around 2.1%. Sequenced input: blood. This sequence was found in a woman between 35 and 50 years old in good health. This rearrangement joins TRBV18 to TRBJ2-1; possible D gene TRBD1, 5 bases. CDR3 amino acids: CASSPKGYNEQFF. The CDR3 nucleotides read TGTGCCAGCTCACCGAAGGGGTATAATGAGCAGTTCTTC.